The 2 T cell receptor beta chains presented below share a single source sample, sequenced in a study of regulatory T cells in long-lasting Graves disease. Arm-PCR of CDR3 regions and iRepertoire HTBI primers were the basis on which TCR beta libraries were built. TCRdb re-derived calls from the multiplex PCR reads in MiXCR, one entry per CDR3 protein. The sample contains about 430,000 distinct CDR3 sequences, around 20% of which appear only once. Time point noted: persistent/refractory GD, antithyroid drugs over 5 years with positive TRAb. Scientists built the TCR library using RNA that was extracted from PBMCs. This specimen was peripheral blood mononuclear cells (PBMCs), taken when the disease was refractory, from a patient treated with antithyroid drugs. The receptors derive from a female donor with Graves disease.

This clonotype has ten or more counts. The rearrangement joins TRBV6-1 to TRBJ2-7; D gene ambiguous. V was cut by 4 bases and J by 0 bases, with 10 bases left in between. The CDR3 totals 14 residues. The V gene's germline CDR1 is MNHNS and CDR2 SASEGT. In DNA, the CDR3 is TGTGCCAGCAGTGGCACGGCGTTCTCCTACGAGCAGTACTTC. This codes for CASSGTAFSYEQYF.

This clonotype was detected many times. At one boundary the junction diverges from the germline segment, which might be a read error. In nucleotides, the CDR3 is TGTGCCAGCAGCCTAGGGGATCAGGGAGAGGCCTATGGCTACACCTTC. Translated, it gives CASSLGDQGEAYGYTF. The chain recombines TRBV13 with TRBJ1-2; D is possibly TRBD1 (5 bases). CDR1 PRHDT and CDR2 FYEKMQ come from the germline V gene (reference sequence). The CDR3 extends over 16 amino acids.